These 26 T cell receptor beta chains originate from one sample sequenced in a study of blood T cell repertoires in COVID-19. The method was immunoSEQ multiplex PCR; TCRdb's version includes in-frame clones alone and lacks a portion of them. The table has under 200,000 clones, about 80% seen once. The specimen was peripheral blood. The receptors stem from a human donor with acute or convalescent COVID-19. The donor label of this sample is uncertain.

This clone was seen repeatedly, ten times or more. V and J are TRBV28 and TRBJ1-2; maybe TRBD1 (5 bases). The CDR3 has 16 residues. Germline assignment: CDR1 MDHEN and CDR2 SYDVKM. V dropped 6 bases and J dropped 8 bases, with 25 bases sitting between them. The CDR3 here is CASSPWVTREGYGYTF. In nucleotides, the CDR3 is TGTGCCAGCAGCCCCTGGGTAACCAGGGAGGGTTACGGCTACACCTTC.

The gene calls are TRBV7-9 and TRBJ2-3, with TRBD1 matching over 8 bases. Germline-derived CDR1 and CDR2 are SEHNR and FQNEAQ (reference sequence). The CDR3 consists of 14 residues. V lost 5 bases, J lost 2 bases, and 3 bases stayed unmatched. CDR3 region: CASSPDRDTDTQYF. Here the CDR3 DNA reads TGTGCCAGCAGCCCGGACAGGGACACAGATACGCAGTATTTT.

CDR3 sequence reads: CSVLTGAPYEQYF. Written as DNA, the CDR3 is TGCAGCGTTTTAACAGGCGCCCCCTACGAGCAGTACTTC. The chain employs TRBV29-1 and TRBJ2-7; perhaps TRBD1 as D (5 bases). The CDR3 contains 13 residues. Germline V gene lookup returns CDR1 SQVTM and CDR2 ANQGSEA. Trimming cost V 5 bases and J 2 bases, with 13 bases left between them.

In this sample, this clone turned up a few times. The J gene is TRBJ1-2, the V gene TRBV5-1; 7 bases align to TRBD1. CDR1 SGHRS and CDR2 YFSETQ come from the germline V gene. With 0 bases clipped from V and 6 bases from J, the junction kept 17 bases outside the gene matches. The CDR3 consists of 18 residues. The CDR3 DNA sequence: TGCGCCAGCAGCTTGGTGCCCATTAGCGCCGGGACAGCTAATGGCTACACCTTC. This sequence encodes CASSLVPISAGTANGYTF.

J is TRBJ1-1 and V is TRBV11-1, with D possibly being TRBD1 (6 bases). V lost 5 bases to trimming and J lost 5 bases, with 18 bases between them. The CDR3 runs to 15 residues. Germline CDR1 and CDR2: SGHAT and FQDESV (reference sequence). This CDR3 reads CASSPRVGGQTEAFF. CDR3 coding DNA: TGTGCCAGCAGCCCTAGGGTCGGGGGGCAGACTGAAGCTTTCTTT.

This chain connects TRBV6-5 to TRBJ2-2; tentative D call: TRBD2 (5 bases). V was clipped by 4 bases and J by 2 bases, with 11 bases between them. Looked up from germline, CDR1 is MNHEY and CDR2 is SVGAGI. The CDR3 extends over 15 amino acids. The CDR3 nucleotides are TGTGCCAGCAGTTCGGGATTTACTAACACCGGGGAGCTGTTTTTT. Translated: CASSSGFTNTGELFF.

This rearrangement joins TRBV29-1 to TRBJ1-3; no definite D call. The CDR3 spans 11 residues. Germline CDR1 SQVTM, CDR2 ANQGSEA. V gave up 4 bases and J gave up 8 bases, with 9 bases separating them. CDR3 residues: CSVAGKDTIYF. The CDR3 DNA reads TGCAGCGTTGCGGGGAAGGACACCATATATTTT.

CDR3 protein: CASSPRDRWNYGYTF. CDR3 DNA sequence: TGTGCCAGCAGTCCACGGGACAGGTGGAACTATGGCTACACCTTC. The chain is built from TRBV2 and TRBJ1-2; 8 positions match TRBD1. Trimming at V came to 5 bases and at J to 2 bases, leaving 7 bases not matched to a gene. Germline V gene sequence: CDR1 SNHLY, CDR2 FYNNEI. This CDR3 contains 15 residues.

The chain's CDR3 is CAINDGGLADINTGELFF. As DNA, the CDR3 is TGTGCCATCAATGACGGGGGGTTAGCGGATATTAACACCGGGGAGCTGTTTTTT. The chain combines TRBV10-3 with TRBJ2-2; 7 bases match TRBD2. CDR1 is ENHRY, CDR2 SYGVKD, per germline. The CDR3 consists of 18 residues. Trimming cost V 7 bases and J 2 bases; bases outside gene matches: 16.

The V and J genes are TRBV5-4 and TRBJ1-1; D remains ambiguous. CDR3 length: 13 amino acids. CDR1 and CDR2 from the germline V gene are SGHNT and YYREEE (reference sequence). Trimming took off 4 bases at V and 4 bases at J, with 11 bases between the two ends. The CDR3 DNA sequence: TGTGCCAGCAGCCCGATTAGAGGCACTGAAGCTTTCTTT. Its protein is CASSPIRGTEAFF.

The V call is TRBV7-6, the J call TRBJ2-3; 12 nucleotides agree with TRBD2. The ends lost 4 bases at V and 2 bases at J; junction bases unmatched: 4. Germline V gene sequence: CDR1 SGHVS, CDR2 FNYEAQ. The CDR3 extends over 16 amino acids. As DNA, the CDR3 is TGTGCCAGCAGCTCTGGACTAGCGGGAATCACAGATACGCAGTATTTT. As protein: CASSSGLAGITDTQYF.

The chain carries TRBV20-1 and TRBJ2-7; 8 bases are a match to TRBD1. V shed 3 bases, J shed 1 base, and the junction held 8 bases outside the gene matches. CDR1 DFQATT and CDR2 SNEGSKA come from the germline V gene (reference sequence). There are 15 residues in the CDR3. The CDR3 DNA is TGCAGTGCTAGTCTTCCCAGGGGGCTTTCCTACGAGCAGTACTTC. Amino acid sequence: CSASLPRGLSYEQYF.

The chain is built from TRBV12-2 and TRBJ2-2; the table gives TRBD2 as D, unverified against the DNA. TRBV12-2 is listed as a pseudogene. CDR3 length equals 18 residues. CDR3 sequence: CASRFPPGLAENTGELFF. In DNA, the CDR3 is TGTGCAAGTCGCTTCCCCCCAGGCCTAGCGGAGAACACCGGGGAGCTGTTTTTT.

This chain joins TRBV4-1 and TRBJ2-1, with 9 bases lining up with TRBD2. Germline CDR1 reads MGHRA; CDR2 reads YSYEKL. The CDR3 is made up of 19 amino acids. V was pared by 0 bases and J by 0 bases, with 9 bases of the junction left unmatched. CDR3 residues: CASSQDPAGGGVSYNEQFF. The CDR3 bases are TGCGCCAGCAGCCAAGACCCGGCGGGGGGGGGCGTCTCCTACAATGAGCAGTTCTTC.

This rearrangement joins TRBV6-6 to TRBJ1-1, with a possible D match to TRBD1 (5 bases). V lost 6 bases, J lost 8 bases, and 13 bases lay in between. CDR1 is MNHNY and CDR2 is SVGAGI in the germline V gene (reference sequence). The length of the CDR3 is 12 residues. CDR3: CASSWGGTEAFF. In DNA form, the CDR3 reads TGTGCCAGCAGCTGGGGAGGGACCGAAGCTTTCTTT.

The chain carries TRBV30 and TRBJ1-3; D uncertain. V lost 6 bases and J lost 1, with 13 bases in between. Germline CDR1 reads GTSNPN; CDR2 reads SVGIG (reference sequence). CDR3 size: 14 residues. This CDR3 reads CACGGVESGNTIYF. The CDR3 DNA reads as TGTGCCTGTGGCGGGGTGGAATCTGGAAACACCATATATTTT.

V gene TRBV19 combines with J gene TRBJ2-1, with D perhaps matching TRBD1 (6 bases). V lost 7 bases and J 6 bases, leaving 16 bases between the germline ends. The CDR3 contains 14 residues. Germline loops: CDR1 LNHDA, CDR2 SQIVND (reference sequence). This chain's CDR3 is CASTQGLLTNEQFF. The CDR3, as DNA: TGTGCCAGTACGCAGGGGCTTCTCACCAATGAGCAGTTCTTC.

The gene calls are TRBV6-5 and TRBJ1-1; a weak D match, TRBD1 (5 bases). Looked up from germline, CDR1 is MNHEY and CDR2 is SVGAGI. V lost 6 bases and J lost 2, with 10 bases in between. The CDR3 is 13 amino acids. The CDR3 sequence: CASRGQSNTEAFF. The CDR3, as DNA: TGTGCCAGCAGAGGACAAAGTAACACTGAAGCTTTCTTT.

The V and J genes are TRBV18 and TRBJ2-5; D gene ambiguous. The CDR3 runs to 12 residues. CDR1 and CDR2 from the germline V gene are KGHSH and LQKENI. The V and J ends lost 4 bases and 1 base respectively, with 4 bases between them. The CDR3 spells CASSLIQETQYF. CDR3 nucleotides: TGTGCCAGCTCACTAATCCAAGAGACCCAGTACTTC.

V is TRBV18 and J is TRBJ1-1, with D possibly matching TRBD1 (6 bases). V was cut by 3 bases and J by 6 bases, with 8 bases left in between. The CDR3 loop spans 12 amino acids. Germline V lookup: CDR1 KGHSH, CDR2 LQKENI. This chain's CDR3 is CASSPQGSEAFF. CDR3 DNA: TGTGCCAGCTCACCGCAGGGGTCTGAAGCTTTCTTT.

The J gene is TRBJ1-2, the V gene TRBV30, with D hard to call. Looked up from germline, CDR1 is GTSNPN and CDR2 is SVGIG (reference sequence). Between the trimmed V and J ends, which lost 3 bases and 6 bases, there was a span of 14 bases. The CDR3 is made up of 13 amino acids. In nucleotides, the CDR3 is TGTGCCTGGAGAGACTCCAGCGCCCATGGCTACACCTTC. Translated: CAWRDSSAHGYTF.

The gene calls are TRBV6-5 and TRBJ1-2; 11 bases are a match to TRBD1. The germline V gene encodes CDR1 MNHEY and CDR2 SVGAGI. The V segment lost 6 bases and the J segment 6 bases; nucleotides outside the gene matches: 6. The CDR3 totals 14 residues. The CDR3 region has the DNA TGTGCCAGCAGCCGGGGACAGGGGGGCAATGGCTACACCTTC. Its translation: CASSRGQGGNGYTF.

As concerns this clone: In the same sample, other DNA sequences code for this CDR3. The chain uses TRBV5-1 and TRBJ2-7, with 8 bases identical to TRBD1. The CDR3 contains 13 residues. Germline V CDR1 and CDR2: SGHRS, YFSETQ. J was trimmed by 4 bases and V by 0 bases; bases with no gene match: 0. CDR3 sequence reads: CASSLDRGYEQYF. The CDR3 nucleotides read TGCGCCAGCAGCTTGGACAGGGGGTACGAGCAGTACTTC. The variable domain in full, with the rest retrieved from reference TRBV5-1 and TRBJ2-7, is KAGVTQTPRYLIKTRGQQVTLSCSPISGHRSVSWYQQTPGQGLQFLFEYFSETQRNKGNFPGRFSGRQFSNSRSEMNVSTLELGDSALYLCASSLDRGYEQYFGPGTRLTVT.

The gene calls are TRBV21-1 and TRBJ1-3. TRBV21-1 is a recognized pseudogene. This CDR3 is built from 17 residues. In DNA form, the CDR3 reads TGTGCCAGCAGCCCAAGTCGGGGGGGGAACTCTGGAAACACCATATATTTT. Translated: CASSPSRGGNSGNTIYF.

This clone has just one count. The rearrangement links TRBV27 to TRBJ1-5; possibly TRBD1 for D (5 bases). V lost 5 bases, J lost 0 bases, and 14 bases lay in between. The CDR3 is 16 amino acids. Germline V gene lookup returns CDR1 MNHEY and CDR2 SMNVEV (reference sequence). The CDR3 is CASSPGRTLSNQPQHF. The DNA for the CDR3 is TGTGCCAGCAGTCCCGGCCGGACACTTAGCAATCAGCCCCAGCATTTT.

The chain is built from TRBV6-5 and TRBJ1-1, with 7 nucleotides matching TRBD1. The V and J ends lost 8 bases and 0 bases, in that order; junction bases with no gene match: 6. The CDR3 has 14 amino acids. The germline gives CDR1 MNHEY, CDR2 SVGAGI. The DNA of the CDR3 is TGTGCCAGCGGGAGACAGGGCATGAACACTGAAGCTTTCTTT. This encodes CASGRQGMNTEAFF.